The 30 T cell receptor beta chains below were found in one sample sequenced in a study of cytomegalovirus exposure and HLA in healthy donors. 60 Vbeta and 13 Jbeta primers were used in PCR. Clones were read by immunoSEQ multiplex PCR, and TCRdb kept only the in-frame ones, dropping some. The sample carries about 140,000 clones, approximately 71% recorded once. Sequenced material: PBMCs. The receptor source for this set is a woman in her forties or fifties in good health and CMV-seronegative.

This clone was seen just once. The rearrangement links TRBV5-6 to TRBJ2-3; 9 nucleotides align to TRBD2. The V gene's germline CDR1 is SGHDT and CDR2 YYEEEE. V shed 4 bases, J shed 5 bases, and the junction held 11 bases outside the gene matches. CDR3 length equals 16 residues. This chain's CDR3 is CASSPGGSGGRDTQYF. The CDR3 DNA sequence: TGTGCCAGCAGCCCGGGGGGGAGCGGGGGGAGAGATACGCAGTATTTT.

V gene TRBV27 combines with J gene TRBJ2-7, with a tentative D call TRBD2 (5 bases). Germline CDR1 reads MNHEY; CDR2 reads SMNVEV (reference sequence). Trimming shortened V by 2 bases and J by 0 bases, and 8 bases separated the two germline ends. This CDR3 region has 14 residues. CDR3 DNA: TGTGCCAGCAGTTTAGCGGGCAACTCCTACGAGCAGTACTTC. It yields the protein CASSLAGNSYEQYF.

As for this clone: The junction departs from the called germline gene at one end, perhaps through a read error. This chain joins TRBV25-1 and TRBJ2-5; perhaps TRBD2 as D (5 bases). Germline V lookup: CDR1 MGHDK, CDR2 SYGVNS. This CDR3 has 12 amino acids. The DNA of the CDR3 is TGTGTCAGCAGTGAGGGCGTAGAGACCCAGTACTTC. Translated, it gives CVSSEGVETQYF.

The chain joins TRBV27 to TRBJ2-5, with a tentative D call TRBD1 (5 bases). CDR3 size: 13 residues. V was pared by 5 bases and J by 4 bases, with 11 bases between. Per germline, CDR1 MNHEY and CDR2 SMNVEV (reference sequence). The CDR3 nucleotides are TGTGCCAGCAGTCCCCCAGGGCGAGAGACCCAGTACTTC. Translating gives CASSPPGRETQYF.

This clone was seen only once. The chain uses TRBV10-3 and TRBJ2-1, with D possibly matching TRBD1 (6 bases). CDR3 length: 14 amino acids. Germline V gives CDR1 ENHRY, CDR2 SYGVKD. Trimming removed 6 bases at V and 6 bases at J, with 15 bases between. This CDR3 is CAIRGARDSNEQFF. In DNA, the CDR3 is TGTGCCATCAGGGGGGCTAGGGATTCCAATGAGCAGTTCTTC.

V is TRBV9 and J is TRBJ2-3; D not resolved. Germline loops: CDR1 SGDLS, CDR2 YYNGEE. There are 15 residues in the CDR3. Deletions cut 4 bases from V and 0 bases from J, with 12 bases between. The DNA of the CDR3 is TGTGCCAGCAGCCCAAGCCCCGGTAGCACAGATACGCAGTATTTT. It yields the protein CASSPSPGSTDTQYF.

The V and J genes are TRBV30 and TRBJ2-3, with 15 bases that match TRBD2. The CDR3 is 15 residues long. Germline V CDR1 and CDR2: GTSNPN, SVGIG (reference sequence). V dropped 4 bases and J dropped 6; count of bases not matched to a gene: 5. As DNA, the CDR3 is TGTGCCTGGATGGGACTAGCGGGGGGAGAGGATACGCAGTATTTT. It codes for CAWMGLAGGEDTQYF.

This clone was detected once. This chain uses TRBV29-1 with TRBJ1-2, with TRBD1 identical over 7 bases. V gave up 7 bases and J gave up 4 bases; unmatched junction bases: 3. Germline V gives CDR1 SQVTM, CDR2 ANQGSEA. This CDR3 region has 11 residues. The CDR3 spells CSGRQGYGYTF. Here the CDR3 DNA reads TGCAGCGGTCGACAGGGCTATGGCTACACCTTC.

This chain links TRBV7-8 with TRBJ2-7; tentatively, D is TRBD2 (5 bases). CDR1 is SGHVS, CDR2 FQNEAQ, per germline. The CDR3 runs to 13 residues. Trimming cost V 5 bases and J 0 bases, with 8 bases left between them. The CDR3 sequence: CASSPSRSYEQYF. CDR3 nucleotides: TGTGCCAGCAGCCCTAGCCGCTCCTACGAGCAGTACTTC.

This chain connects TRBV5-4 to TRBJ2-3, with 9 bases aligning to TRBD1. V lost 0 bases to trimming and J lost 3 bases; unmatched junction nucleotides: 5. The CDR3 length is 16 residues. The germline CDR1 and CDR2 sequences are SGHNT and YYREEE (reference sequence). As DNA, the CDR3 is TGTGCCAGCAGCTTGGGAGGGACAGGGCGGACAGATACGCAGTATTTT. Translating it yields CASSLGGTGRTDTQYF.

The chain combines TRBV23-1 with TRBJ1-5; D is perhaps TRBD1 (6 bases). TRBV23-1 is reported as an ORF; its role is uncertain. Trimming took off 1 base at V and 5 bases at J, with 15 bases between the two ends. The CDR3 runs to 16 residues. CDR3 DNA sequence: TGCGCCAGCAGTCAATGGATAACAGGGCGCGATCAGCCCCAGCATTTT. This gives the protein CASSQWITGRDQPQHF.

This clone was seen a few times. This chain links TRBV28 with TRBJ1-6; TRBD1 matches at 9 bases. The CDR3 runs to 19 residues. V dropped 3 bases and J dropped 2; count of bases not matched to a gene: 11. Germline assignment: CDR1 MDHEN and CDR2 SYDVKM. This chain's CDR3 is CASSFSGQGGVTYNSPLHF. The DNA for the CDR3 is TGTGCCAGCAGTTTCTCGGGACAGGGTGGCGTCACCTATAATTCACCCCTCCACTTT. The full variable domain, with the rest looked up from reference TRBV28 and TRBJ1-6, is DVKVTQSSRYLVKRTGEKVFLECVQDMDHENMFWYRQDPGLGLRLIYFSYDVKMKEKGDIPEGYSVSREKKERFSLILESASTNQTSMYLCASSFSGQGGVTYNSPLHFGNGTRLTVT.

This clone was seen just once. CDR3 sequence reads: CASRAYRGSYEQYF. CDR3 nucleotides: TGTGCCAGCAGAGCATACAGGGGTTCCTACGAGCAGTACTTC. The chain employs TRBV27 and TRBJ2-7; 7 bases align to TRBD1. J was trimmed by 1 base and V by 6 bases; bases with no gene match: 6. The CDR3 is 14 residues long. The V gene's germline CDR1 is MNHEY and CDR2 SMNVEV (reference sequence).

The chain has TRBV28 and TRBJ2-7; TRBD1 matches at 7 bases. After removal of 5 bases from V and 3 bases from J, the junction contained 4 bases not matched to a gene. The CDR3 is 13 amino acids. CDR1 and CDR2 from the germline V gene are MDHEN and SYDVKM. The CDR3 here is CASSPSGGYEQYF. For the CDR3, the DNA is TGTGCCAGCAGTCCTTCAGGGGGCTACGAGCAGTACTTC.

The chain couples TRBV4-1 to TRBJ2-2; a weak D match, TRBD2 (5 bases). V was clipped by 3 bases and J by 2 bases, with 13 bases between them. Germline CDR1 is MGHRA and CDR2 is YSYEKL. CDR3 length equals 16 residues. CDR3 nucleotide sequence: TGCGCCAGCAGCCACCAAGGAGGAAGTAACACCGGGGAGCTGTTTTTT. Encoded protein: CASSHQGGSNTGELFF.

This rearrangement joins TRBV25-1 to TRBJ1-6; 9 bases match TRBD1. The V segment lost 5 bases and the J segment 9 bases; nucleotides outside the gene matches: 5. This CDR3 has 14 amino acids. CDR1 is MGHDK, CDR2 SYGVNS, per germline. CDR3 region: CASSPRTGASPLHF. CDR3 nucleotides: TGTGCCAGCAGTCCTCGGACAGGGGCTTCACCCCTCCACTTT.

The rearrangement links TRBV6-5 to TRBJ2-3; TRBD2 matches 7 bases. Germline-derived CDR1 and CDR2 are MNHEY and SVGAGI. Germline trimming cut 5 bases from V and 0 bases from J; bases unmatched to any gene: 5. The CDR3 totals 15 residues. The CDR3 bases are TGTGCCAGCAGTACGGGAGCGGGGAGCACAGATACGCAGTATTTT. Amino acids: CASSTGAGSTDTQYF.

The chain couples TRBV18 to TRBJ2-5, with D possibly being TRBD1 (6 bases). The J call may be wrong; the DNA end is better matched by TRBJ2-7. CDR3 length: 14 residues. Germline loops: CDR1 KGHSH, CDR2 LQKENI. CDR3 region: CASSPRQESYEQYF. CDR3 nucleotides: TGTGCCAGCTCACCACGACAGGAATCCTACGAGCAGTACTTC.

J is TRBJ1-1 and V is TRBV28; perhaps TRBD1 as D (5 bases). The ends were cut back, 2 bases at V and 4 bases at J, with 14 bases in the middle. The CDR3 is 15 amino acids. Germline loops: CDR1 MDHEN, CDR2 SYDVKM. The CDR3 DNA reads TGTGCCAGCAGTTTAGGTGGGTACGGGGGCACTGAAGCTTTCTTT. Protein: CASSLGGYGGTEAFF.

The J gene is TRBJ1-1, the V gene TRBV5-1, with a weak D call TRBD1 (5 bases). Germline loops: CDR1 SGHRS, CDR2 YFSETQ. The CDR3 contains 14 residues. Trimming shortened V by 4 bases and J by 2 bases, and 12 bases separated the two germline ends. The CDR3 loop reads CASSRDSPNTEAFF. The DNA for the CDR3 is TGCGCCAGCAGCCGAGACAGTCCTAACACTGAAGCTTTCTTT.

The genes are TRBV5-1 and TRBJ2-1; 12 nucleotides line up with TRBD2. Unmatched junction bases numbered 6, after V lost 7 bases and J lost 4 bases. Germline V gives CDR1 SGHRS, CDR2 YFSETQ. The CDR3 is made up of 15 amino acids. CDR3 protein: CASEPSGGAYNEQFF. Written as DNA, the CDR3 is TGCGCCAGCGAACCTAGCGGGGGGGCTTACAATGAGCAGTTCTTC.

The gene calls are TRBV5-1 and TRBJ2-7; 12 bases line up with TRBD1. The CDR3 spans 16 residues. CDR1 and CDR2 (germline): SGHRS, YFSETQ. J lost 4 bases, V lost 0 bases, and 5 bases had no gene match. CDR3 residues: CASSLAAGQGAYEQYF. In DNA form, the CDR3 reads TGCGCCAGCAGCTTGGCCGCGGGACAGGGGGCGTACGAGCAGTACTTC.

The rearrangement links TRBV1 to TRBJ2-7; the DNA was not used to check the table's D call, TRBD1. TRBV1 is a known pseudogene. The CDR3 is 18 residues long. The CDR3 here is CTSSHNNLGTGKTYEQYF. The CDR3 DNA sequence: TGCACCAGCAGCCACAATAACCTTGGGACAGGGAAAACCTACGAGCAGTACTTC.

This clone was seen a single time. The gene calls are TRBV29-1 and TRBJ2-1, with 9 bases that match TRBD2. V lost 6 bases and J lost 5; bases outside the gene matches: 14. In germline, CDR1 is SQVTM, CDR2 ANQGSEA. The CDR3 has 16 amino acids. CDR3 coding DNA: TGCAGCGTAACGGGACTAGCTGAGCTCCGACACAATGAGCAGTTCTTC. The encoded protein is CSVTGLAELRHNEQFF.

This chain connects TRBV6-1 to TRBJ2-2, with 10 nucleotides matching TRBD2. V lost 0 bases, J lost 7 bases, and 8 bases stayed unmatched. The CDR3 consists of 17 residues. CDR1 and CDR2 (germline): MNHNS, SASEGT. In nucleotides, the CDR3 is TGTGCCAGCAGTGAAGCGGGAGCGGGGGGGCTGGGCGGGGAGCTGTTTTTT. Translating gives CASSEAGAGGLGGELFF.

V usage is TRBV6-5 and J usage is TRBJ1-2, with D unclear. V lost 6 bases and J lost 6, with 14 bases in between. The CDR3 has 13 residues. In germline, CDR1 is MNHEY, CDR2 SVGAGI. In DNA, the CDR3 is TGTGCCAGCAGACTGGACTCAGACCATGGCTACACCTTC. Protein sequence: CASRLDSDHGYTF.

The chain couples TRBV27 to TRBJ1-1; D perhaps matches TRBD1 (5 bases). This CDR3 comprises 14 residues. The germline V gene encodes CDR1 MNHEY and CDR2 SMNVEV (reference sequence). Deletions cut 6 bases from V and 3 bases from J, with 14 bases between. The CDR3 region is CASSFFGGDTEAFF. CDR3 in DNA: TGTGCCAGCAGCTTCTTCGGGGGGGACACTGAAGCTTTCTTT.

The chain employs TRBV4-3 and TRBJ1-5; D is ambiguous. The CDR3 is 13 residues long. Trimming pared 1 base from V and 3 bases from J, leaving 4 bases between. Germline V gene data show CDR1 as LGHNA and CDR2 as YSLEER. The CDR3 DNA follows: TGCGCCAGCAGCCAAGGGCCCAATCAGCCCCAGCATTTT. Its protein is CASSQGPNQPQHF.

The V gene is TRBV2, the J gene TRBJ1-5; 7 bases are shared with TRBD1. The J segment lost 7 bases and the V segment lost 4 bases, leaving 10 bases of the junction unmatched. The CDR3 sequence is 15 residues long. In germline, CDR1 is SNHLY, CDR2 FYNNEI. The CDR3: CASSGGNRGRQPQHF. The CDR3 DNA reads TGTGCCAGCAGTGGGGGGAACAGGGGACGCCAGCCCCAGCATTTT.

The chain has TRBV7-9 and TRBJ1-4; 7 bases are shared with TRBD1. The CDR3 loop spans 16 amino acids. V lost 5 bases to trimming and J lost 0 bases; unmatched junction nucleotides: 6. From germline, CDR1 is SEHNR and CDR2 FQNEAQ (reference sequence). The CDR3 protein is CASSAGQAATNEKLFF. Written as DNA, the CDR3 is TGTGCCAGCAGCGCTGGACAGGCTGCAACTAATGAAAAACTGTTTTTT.